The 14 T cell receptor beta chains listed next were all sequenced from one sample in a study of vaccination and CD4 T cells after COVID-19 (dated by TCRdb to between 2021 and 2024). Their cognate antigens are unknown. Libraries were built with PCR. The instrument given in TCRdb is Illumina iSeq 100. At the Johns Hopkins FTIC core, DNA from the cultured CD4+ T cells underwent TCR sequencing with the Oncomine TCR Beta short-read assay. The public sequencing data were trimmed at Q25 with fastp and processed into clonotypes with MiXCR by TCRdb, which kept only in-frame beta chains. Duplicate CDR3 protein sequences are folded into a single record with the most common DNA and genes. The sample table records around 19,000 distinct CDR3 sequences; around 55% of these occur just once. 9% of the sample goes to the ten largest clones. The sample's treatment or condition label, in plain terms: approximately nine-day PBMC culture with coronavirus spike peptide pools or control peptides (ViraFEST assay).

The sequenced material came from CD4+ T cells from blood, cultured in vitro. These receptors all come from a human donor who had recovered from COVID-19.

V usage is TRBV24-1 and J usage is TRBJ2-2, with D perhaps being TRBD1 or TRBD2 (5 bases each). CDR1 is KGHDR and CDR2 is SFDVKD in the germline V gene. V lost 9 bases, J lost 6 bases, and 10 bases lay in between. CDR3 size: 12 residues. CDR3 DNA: TGTGCCACCTCTGGGGGTCCCGGGGAGCTGTTTTTT. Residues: CATSGGPGELFF.

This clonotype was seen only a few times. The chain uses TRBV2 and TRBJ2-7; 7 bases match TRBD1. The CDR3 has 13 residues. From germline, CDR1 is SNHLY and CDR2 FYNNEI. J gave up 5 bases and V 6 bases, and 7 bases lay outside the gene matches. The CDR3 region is CASSRQGMNEQYF. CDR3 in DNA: TGTGCCAGCAGCCGACAGGGTATGAACGAGCAGTACTTC.

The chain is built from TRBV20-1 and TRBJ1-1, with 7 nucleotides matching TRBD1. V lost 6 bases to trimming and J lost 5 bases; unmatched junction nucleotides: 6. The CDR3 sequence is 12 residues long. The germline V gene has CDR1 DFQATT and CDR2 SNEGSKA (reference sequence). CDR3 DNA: TGCAGTGCCCTAGACAGGGTAACTGAAGCTTTCTTT. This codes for CSALDRVTEAFF.

CDR3 amino acids: CASRRTGQETQYF. CDR3 DNA: TGTGCCAGCAGGAGGACAGGCCAAGAGACCCAGTACTTC. V gene TRBV6-1 combines with J gene TRBJ2-5; TRBD1 matches 7 bases. This CDR3 region has 13 residues. Germline assignment: CDR1 MNHNS and CDR2 SASEGT. J was trimmed by 1 base and V by 6 bases; bases with no gene match: 2.

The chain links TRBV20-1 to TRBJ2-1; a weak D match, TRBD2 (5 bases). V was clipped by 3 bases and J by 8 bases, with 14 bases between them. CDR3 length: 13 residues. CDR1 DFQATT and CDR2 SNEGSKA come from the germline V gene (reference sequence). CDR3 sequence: CSASTRVSDEQFF. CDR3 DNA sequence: TGCAGTGCTAGTACTAGGGTGTCCGATGAGCAGTTCTTC.

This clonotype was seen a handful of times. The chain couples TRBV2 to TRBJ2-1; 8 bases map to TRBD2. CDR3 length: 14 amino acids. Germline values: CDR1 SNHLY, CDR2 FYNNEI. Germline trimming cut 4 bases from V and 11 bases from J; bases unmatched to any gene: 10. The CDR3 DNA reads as TGTGCCAGCAGTGTAGCGAGCGGGGGCGCCCAGCAGTTCTTC. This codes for CASSVASGGAQQFF.

This chain's CDR3 is CASSFTSGSYNEQFF. As DNA, the CDR3 is TGTGCCAGCAGCTTCACTAGCGGCTCCTACAATGAGCAGTTCTTC. The V and J genes are TRBV11-2 and TRBJ2-1, with 8 bases lining up with TRBD2. The CDR3 totals 15 residues. V gave up 3 bases and J gave up 0 bases; unmatched junction bases: 1. Germline V gives CDR1 SGHAT, CDR2 FQNNGV.

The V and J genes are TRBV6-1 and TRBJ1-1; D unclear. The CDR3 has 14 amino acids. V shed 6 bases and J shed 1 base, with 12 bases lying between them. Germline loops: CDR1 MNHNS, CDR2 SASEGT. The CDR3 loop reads CASRRDKQNTEAFF. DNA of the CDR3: TGTGCCAGCAGACGCGACAAGCAGAACACTGAAGCTTTCTTT.

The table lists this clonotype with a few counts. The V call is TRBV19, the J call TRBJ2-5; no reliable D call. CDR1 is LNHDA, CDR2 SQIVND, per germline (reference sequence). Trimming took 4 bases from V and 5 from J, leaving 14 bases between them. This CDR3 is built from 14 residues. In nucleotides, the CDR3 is TGTGCCAGTAGTACAACGCCCTCCGGGGAGACCCAGTACTTC. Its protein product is CASSTTPSGETQYF.

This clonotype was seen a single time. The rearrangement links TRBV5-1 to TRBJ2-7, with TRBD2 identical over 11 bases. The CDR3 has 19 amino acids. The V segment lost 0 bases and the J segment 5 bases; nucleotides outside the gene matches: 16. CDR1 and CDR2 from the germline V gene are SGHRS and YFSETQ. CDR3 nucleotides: TGCGCCAGCAGCTTGGGGTGGGGGACTAGCGGTGCCACGACCGACGAGCAGTACTTC. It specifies CASSLGWGTSGATTDEQYF.

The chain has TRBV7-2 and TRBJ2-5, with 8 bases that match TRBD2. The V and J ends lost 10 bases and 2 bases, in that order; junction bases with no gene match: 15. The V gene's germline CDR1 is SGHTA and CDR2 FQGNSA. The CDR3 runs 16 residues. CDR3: CATRTGTRGTQETQYF. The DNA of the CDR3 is TGTGCCACCCGGACCGGGACTAGGGGCACACAAGAGACCCAGTACTTC.

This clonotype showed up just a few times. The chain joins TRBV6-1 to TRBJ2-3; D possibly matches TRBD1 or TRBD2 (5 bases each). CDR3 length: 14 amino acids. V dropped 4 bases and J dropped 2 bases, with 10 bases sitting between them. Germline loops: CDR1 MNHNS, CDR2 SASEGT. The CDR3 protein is CASSAGTHTDTQYF. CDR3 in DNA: TGTGCCAGCAGTGCCGGGACCCACACAGATACGCAGTATTTT.

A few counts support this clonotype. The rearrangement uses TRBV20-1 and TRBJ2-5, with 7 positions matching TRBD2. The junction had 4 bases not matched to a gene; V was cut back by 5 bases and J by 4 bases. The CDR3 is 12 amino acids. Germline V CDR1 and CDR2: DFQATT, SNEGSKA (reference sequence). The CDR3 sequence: CSASPGGETQYF. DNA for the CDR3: TGCAGTGCTTCCCCGGGAGGAGAGACCCAGTACTTC.

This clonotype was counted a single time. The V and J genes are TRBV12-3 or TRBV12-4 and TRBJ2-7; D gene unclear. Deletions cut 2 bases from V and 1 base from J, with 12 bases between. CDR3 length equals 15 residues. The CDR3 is CASSLMDGQSYEQYF. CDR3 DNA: TGTGCCAGCAGTTTAATGGACGGGCAATCCTACGAGCAGTACTTC.